These T cell receptor beta chains were read from a single sample in a study of Graves' ophthalmopathy and Graves' hyperthyroidism. TCRdb called the multiplex PCR reads again in MiXCR, with one record for every CDR3 protein. The table records some 410,000 distinct CDR3 sequences, more than 20% of them present only once. The source material was peripheral blood. The receptors derive from a woman younger than 35 with stable Graves' hyperthyroidism. Each CDR3 is given with its conserved first and last residue. The order of the fields is V gene, clone size, D gene, CDR3 length, J gene, CDR3 protein, CDR3 DNA. D genes are given only for firm matches. Size tells how often a clone was seen (once, few, many) or the class of an expanded clone, and some rows leave it out.

TRBV6-5	NA	NA	15	TRBJ1-2	CASSYPPEQGSGYTF	TGTGCCAGCAGTTACCCCCCCGAACAGGGATCTGGCTACACCTTC
TRBV7-8	NA	NA	15	TRBJ1-1	CASSLSRGLGTEAFF	TGTGCCAGCAGCTTAAGTCGGGGTCTGGGCACTGAAGCTTTCTTT
TRBV6-1	many	NA	16	TRBJ1-1	CASSEWKDSLNTEAFF	TGTGCCAGCAGTGAATGGAAGGACAGTCTGAACACTGAAGCTTTCTTT
TRBV9	NA	NA	15	TRBJ1-1	CASSVGGARWTEAFF	TGTGCCAGCAGCGTAGGTGGGGCGAGATGGACTGAAGCTTTCTTT
TRBV7-8	many	NA	17	TRBJ2-2	CASSQTQGRANTGELFF	TGTGCCAGCAGCCAAACCCAGGGGAGGGCGAACACCGGGGAGCTGTTTTTT
TRBV4-1	many	TRBD1	14	TRBJ1-2	CASSYRGLDYGYTF	TGCGCCAGCAGTTACAGGGGGCTAGACTATGGCTACACCTTC
TRBV10-2	many	NA	14	TRBJ1-6	CASRVTAVEGTLHF	TGCGCCAGCAGGGTAACCGCAGTTGAGGGGACCCTCCACTTT
TRBV30	NA	NA	12	TRBJ1-2	CAWSSSPGGYTF	TGTGCCTGGAGTTCCTCGCCGGGGGGCTACACCTTC
TRBV7-9	many	NA	14	TRBJ2-7	CASSSTGTQYEQYF	TGTGCCAGCAGCTCCACCGGGACACAGTACGAGCAGTACTTC
TRBV6-1	many	NA	13	TRBJ2-7	CASSIGFPYEQCF	TGTGCCAGCAGTATAGGCTTCCCCTACGAGCAGTGCTTC
TRBV12-3/TRBV12-4	NA	TRBD2	17	TRBJ2-7	CASRPGSSGGAPGEQYF	TGTGCCAGCAGACCTGGTTCTAGCGGGGGGGCCCCAGGGGAGCAGTACTTC
TRBV30	NA	TRBD2	15	TRBJ2-2	CAWGRLAGESGELFF	TGTGCCTGGGGTCGACTAGCGGGAGAGAGCGGGGAGCTGTTTTTT
TRBV20-1	many	NA	15	TRBJ1-5	CSARQTQYSNQPQHF	TGCAGTGCTAGACAGACTCAATATAGCAATCAGCCCCAGCATTTT
TRBV4-1	NA	NA	11	TRBJ2-7	CVSSQSYEQYF	TGCGTCAGCAGCCAATCCTACGAGCAGTACTTC
TRBV12-3/TRBV12-4	many	NA	13	TRBJ1-1	CASNKQANTEAFF	TGTGCCAGCAACAAACAGGCGAACACTGAAGCTTTCTTT
TRBV30	NA	TRBD1	14	TRBJ1-1	CAWRPGQRESEAFF	TGTGCCTGGAGGCCGGGACAGAGGGAATCTGAAGCTTTCTTT
TRBV12-3/TRBV12-4	few	NA	14	TRBJ2-5	CASSLSTGGETQYF	TGTGCCAGCAGTCTTTCGACAGGAGGAGAGACCCAGTACTTC
TRBV5-1	few	TRBD2	18	TRBJ2-2	CASSHSGTSGSGSGELFF	TGCGCCAGCAGTCACTCCGGGACTAGCGGGAGTGGTTCCGGGGAGCTGTTTTTT
TRBV15	many	NA	15	TRBJ1-5	CATSRDGGNVKPQHF	TGTGCCACCAGCAGAGATGGGGGTAACGTGAAGCCCCAGCATTTT
TRBV30	many	TRBD2	16	TRBJ2-7	CAWSVWGGRPSYEQYF	TGTGCCTGGAGTGTTTGGGGCGGGAGGCCCTCCTACGAGCAGTACTTC
TRBV20-1	many	NA	13	TRBJ1-5	CSASRPGNQPQHF	TGCAGTGCTAGTCGACCCGGCAATCAGCCCCAGCATTTT
TRBV5-6	many	NA	19	TRBJ2-6	CASRKLWATAASGANVLTF	TGTGCCAGCAGAAAGCTATGGGCCACCGCCGCCTCTGGGGCCAACGTCCTGACTTTC
TRBV9	many	NA	18	TRBJ2-7	CASSPDPFGAGEVYEQYF	TGTGCCAGCAGCCCGGACCCCTTTGGGGCAGGGGAAGTCTACGAGCAGTACTTC
TRBV28	many	NA	14	TRBJ1-1	CASSPGRRLTEAFF	TGTGCCAGCAGCCCGGGACGGAGGCTCACTGAAGCTTTCTTT
TRBV20-1	NA	TRBD1	15	TRBJ1-1	CSATDRGTMNTEAFF	TGCAGTGCTACCGACAGGGGGACGATGAACACTGAAGCTTTCTTT
TRBV12-3/TRBV12-4	many	NA	12	TRBJ1-5	CASSLGEQPQHF	TGTGCCAGCAGTCTGGGGGAGCAGCCCCAGCATTTT
TRBV20-1	NA	NA	14	TRBJ1-1	CSARAGDMNTEAFF	TGCAGTGCTAGGGCAGGGGATATGAACACTGAAGCTTTCTTT
TRBV2	many	TRBD2	14	TRBJ2-7	CASSVSSGTSEQYF	TGTGCCAGCAGTGTCAGTAGCGGGACCAGCGAGCAGTACTTC
TRBV9	few	TRBD2	15	TRBJ2-5	CASSVIAGGGETQYF	TGTGCCAGCAGCGTCATAGCGGGAGGGGGAGAGACCCAGTACTTC
TRBV12-3/TRBV12-4	many	NA	20	TRBJ2-2	CASSLRGVGLAGGNTGELFF	TGTGCCAGCAGTTTAAGGGGTGTAGGGTTGGCAGGTGGTAACACCGGGGAGCTGTTTTTT
TRBV20-1	many	TRBD2	14	TRBJ2-7	CSAMWASGKAEQYF	TGCAGTGCTATGTGGGCTAGCGGTAAGGCCGAGCAGTACTTC
TRBV7-2	many	NA	12	TRBJ2-7	CASSFGVGLLIF	TGTGCCAGCAGCTTTGGTGTGGGCCTACTAATCTTC
TRBV14	many	NA	14	TRBJ1-2	CASSQGAPNYGYTF	TGTGCCAGCAGCCAAGGGGCTCCTAACTATGGCTACACCTTC
TRBV15	many	NA	14	TRBJ1-5	CATSRVGSNQPQHF	TGTGCCACCAGCAGAGTGGGTAGCAATCAGCCCCAGCATTTT
TRBV12-3/TRBV12-4	few	NA	14	TRBJ2-6	CASPEISGANVLTF	TGTGCCAGCCCTGAAATCTCTGGGGCCAACGTCCTGACTTTC
TRBV6-5	many	NA	13	TRBJ2-2	CASSSSVSGELFF	TGTGCCAGCAGTTCCTCAGTCTCCGGGGAGCTGTTTTTT
TRBV11-2	many	TRBD1	15	TRBJ1-4	CASSSRTGTNEKLFF	TGTGCCAGCAGCTCCCGGACAGGAACGAATGAAAAACTGTTTTTT